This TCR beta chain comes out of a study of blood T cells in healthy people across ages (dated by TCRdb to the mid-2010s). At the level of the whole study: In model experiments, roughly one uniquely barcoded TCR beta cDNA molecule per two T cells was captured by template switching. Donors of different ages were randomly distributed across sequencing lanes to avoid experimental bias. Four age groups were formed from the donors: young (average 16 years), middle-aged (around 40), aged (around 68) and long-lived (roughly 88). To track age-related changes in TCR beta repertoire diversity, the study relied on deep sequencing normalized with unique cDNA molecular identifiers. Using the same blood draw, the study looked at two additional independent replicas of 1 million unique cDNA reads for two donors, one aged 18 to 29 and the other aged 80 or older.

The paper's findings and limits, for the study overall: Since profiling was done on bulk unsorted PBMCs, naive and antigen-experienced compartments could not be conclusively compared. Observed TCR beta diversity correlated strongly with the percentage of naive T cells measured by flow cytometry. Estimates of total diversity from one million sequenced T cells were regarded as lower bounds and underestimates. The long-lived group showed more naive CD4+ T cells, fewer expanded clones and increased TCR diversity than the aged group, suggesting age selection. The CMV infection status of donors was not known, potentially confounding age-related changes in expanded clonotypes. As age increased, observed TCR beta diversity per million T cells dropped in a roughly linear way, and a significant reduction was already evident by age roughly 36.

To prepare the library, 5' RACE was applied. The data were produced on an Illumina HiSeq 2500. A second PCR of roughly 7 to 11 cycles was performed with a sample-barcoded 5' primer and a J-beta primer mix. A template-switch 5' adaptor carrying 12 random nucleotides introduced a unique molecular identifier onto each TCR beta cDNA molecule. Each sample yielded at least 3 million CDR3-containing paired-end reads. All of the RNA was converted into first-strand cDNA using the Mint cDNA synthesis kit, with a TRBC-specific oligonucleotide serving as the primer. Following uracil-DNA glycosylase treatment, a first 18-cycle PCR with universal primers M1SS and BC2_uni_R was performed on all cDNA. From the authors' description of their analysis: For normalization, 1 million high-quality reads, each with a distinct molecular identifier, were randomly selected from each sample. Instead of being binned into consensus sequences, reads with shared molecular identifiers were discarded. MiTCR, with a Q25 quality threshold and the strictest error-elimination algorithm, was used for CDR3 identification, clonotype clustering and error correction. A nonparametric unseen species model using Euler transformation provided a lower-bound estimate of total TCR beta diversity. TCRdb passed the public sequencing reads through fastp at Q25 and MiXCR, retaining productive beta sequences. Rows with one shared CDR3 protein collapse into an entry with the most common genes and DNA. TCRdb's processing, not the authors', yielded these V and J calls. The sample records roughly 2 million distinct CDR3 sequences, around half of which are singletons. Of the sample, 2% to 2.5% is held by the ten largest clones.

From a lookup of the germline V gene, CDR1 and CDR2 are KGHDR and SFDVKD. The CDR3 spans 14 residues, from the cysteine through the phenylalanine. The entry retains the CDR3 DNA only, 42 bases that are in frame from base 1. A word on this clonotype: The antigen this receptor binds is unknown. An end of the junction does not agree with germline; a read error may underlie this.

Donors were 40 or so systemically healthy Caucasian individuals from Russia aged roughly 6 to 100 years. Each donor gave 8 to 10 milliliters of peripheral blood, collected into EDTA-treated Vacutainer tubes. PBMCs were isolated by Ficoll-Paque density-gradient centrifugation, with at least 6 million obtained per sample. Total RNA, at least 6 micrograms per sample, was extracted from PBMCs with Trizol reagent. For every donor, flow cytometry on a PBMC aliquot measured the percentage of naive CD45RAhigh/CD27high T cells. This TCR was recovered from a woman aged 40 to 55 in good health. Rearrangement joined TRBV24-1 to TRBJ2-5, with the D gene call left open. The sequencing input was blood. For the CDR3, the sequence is CATRDSGRQETQYF. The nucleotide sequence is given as TGTGCCACCAGGGATTCCGGACGCCAAGAGACCCAGTACTTC.